This T cell receptor beta chain appears in the sequencing data of a study of cytomegalovirus exposure and HLA in healthy donors. Study results and limitations: Later on, an analysis showed TCR association rates differing by HLA locus, with DRB1 the most and HLA-C the fewest. A few CMV-associated chains proved CMV antigen-specific in vitro. Equally common other TCR beta chains were less clonally expanded than HLA-associated ones, a later analysis found.

About this clone: The antigen remains unidentified.

Researchers ran the PCR with 60 Vbeta and 13 Jbeta primers. The protocol was immunoSEQ multiplex PCR, while the TCRdb copy is restricted to in-frame clones and leaves out a portion. The table lists under 95,000 clones, 70% to 85% of them singletons. Germline V gene sequence: CDR1 SGHRS, CDR2 YFSETQ. Trimming left V 4 bases short and J 3 bases short, with 13 bases between. The CDR3 contains 14 residues. The receptor comes from a man aged 25-40 years in good health and CMV-seropositive. This chain uses TRBV5-1 with TRBJ1-2; TRBD1 is a possible D gene (5 bases). Material for sequencing was PBMCs. CDR3 in DNA: TGCGCCAGCAGCCCCGGAGGAGGGGACTATGGCTACACCTTC. Protein product: CASSPGGGDYGYTF.